These T cell receptor beta chains were read from a single sample in a study of shared clonotypes between healthy human individuals. Using immunoSEQ multiplex PCR, the repertoire was profiled, and TCRdb retains in-frame clones only, with some absent. The data show over 2 million clones, around 96% seen once. The material sequenced was naive CD8+ T cells sorted from blood. The receptors were gathered from a man between 18 and 35 years old in good health. Both conserved end residues are part of each CDR3. The D gene is left open where the match is weak. A row's size may be missing; if present it is once, few, many or a size class.

>TRBJ2-7|-|TRBV7-6|-
TGTGCCAGCAGCCTAGGGGAAGGCGTCGAGCAGTACTTC
CASSLGEGVEQYF
>TRBJ2-2|-|TRBV4-3|TRBD2
TGCGCCAGCAGCCAAGGACTAGCGGGAGGACTAAACACCGGGGAGCTGTTTTTT
CASSQGLAGGLNTGELFF
>TRBJ1-2|once|TRBV19|-
TGTGCCAGTATCTCGAGGCAGGGCCATCTATACGCCTTC
CASISRQGHLYAF
>TRBJ2-7|-|TRBV13|TRBD1
TGTGCCAGCAGCTTGGGACAGGGCACCTACGAGCAGTACTTC
CASSLGQGTYEQYF
>TRBJ2-7|-|TRBV5-1|TRBD2
TGCGCCAGCAGCATTGGACTAGCGAACGGCGAGCAGTACTTC
CASSIGLANGEQYF
>TRBJ1-4|-|TRBV7-9|-
TGTGCCAGCAGCCCACCAGTGGGAACTAATGAAAAACTGTTTTTT
CASSPPVGTNEKLFF
>TRBJ2-7|-|TRBV14|TRBD2
TGTGCCAGCAGCCAGTTTCTAGCGGGGGCCTACGAGCAGTACTTC
CASSQFLAGAYEQYF
>TRBJ2-2|once|TRBV9|-
TGTGCCAGCAGCGGCCCACTACAGGGAAGCCCGACCGGGGAGCTGTTTTTT
CASSGPLQGSPTGELFF
>TRBJ1-4|-|TRBV6-5|-
TGTGCCAGCGGGGCCTCAACTAATGAAAAACTGTTTTTT
CASGASTNEKLFF
>TRBJ1-2|-|TRBV5-4|-
TGTGCCAGCAGCCCCGACCCACTCTACTATGGCTACACCTTC
CASSPDPLYYGYTF
>TRBJ2-1|-|TRBV4-1|TRBD2
TGCGCCAGCAGCCTAGCGGGAGGGGCTCATGAGCAGTTCTTC
CASSLAGGAHEQFF
>TRBJ2-2|-|TRBV14|-
TGTGCCAGCAGCCGAAAGAACACCGGGGAGCTGTTTTTT
CASSRKNTGELFF
>TRBJ1-1|-|TRBV9|-
TGTGCCAGCAGCTTCGAATCGGACACTGAAGCTTTCTTT
CASSFESDTEAFF
>TRBJ2-7|-|TRBV6-1|-
TGTGCCAGCAGTGAAGCTGGTGGGAGCGGACCCCTTCCCTATAACGAGCAGTACTTC
CASSEAGGSGPLPYNEQYF
>TRBJ1-2|-|TRBV5-6|TRBD1
TGTGCCAGCAGATCGGGACAGGGATTTGGCTACACCTTC
CASRSGQGFGYTF
>TRBJ2-7|-|TRBV7-9|-
TGTGCCAGCAGCTTCGGGGGAAGTGGTACCTACGAGCAGTACTTC
CASSFGGSGTYEQYF
>TRBJ2-7|-|TRBV9|-
TGTGCCAGCAGCGTCGCGGACGGCCTTTCCTACGAGCAGTACTTC
CASSVADGLSYEQYF
>TRBJ1-2|-|TRBV7-9|-
TGTGCCAGCAGCCCGGGTCCGGGGAACGTCTACTATGGCTACACCTTC
CASSPGPGNVYYGYTF
>TRBJ2-2|once|TRBV6-6|-
TGTGCCAGCAGCGATACCGGGGAGCTGTTTTTT
CASSDTGELFF
>TRBJ2-7|-|TRBV10-1|-
TGCGCCAGCAGTGAGGCCGGAACCGGGACAAGCTCCTACGAGCAGTACTTC
CASSEAGTGTSSYEQYF
>TRBJ1-1|once|TRBV6-5|-
TGTGCCAGCAGTTTCCGCCGGCCGTCTGGGGGGACTGAAGCTTTCTTT
CASSFRRPSGGTEAFF
>TRBJ1-4|-|TRBV5-4|-
TGTGCCAGCAGCACGGCGGGGGGAACTAATGAAAAACTGTTTTTT
CASSTAGGTNEKLFF
>TRBJ2-2|once|TRBV30|TRBD1
TGTGCCTGGAGTCTAGACCCGATTGACAGGGTGATTACCGGGGAGCTGTTTTTT
CAWSLDPIDRVITGELFF
>TRBJ2-1|-|TRBV4-2|TRBD2
TGTGCCAGCAGCCTTTCTAGCGGGGCGTACAATGAGCAGTTCTTC
CASSLSSGAYNEQFF
>TRBJ2-3|-|TRBV7-9|TRBD2
TGTGCCAGCAGCCCCGGGACTAGCGGGTCAGATACGCAGTATTTT
CASSPGTSGSDTQYF
>TRBJ2-7|-|TRBV21-1|-
TGTGCCAGCAGCAAAGTTGTACGGGACAGGGACTACGAGCAGTACTTC
CASSKVVRDRDYEQYF
>TRBJ1-5|-|TRBV7-8|TRBD1
TGTGCCAGCAGCATAACAGGGGTCAATCAGCCCCAGCATTTT
CASSITGVNQPQHF
>TRBJ1-5|-|TRBV5-6|-
TGTGCCAGCAGCTTGTTGGGGGATTACAATCAGCCCCAGCATTTT
CASSLLGDYNQPQHF
>TRBJ2-2|-|TRBV7-9|TRBD1
TGTGCCAGCAGCTCCCACAGGGGGCGATCCTACACCGGGGAGCTGTTTTTT
CASSSHRGRSYTGELFF
>TRBJ2-4|-|TRBV7-9|-
TGTGCCAGCAGCCCTCCAGAGGGGACGGAAAACATTCAGTACTTC
CASSPPEGTENIQYF
>TRBJ2-7|-|TRBV27|-
TGTGCCAGCAGTTTAGTAAGCGGGCCCTACGAGCAGTACTTC
CASSLVSGPYEQYF
>TRBJ2-7|-|TRBV2|TRBD1
TGTGCCAGCAGTGATACAGGGGGTGAGGGGTTTCTCACCCAATACCCAACAGGCGAGCAGTACTTC
CASSDTGGEGFLTQYPTGEQYF
>TRBJ2-5|once|TRBV27|TRBD1
TGTGCCAGCAGTTTTACAGGGGCGGGAGAGACCCAGTACTTC
CASSFTGAGETQYF
>TRBJ2-2|-|TRBV7-3|-
TGTGCCAGCAGCCAGCTAGCGGGGACAGGAAGCGGGGAGCTGTTTTTT
CASSQLAGTGSGELFF
>TRBJ2-7|-|TRBV7-2|TRBD2
TGTTACGGACTAGCGGGAGTTGGAGAGCAGTACTTC
CYGLAGVGEQYF
>TRBJ1-5|-|TRBV19|TRBD1
TGTGCCAGTAGTAAGGGACCACAGGGGTCACAGCCCCAGCATTTT
CASSKGPQGSQPQHF
>TRBJ2-7|once|TRBV2|-
TGTGCCAGCATGATGACTGGATACGAGCAGTACTTC
CASMMTGYEQYF
>TRBJ2-1|-|TRBV28|TRBD1
TGTGCCAGCAGTTTATGGACAGGGGGTGGGAATGAGCAGTTCTTC
CASSLWTGGGNEQFF
>TRBJ2-3|-|TRBV2|-
TGTGCCAGCAGCCGCTCGCAGCGGAAAGATACGCAGTATTTT
CASSRSQRKDTQYF
>TRBJ2-5|-|TRBV7-8|TRBD2
TGTGCCAGCAGCTGGGGACTAGCGGAGGGGGTGACCCAGTACTTC
CASSWGLAEGVTQYF
>TRBJ2-1|once|TRBV6-1|TRBD2
TGTGCCAGCAGTGAATTTTGGCCAGGGACTAGCGGGAGCGATGAGCAGTTCTTC
CASSEFWPGTSGSDEQFF
>TRBJ2-7|-|TRBV5-1|-
TGCGCCAGCAGCTTCTCAGAGTCCTACGAGCAGTACTTC
CASSFSESYEQYF
>TRBJ2-7|-|TRBV5-5|-
TGTGCCAGCAGCTTGGCCGGGTCCTACGAGCAGTACTTC
CASSLAGSYEQYF
>TRBJ1-5|-|TRBV7-8|-
TGTGCCAGCAGCTTAGAGAGGGGGGATCAGCCCCAGCATTTT
CASSLERGDQPQHF
>TRBJ2-1|-|TRBV6-5|-
TGTGCCAGCAGTTACTCGGAGGGACAGGGACTAGCGCAGTTCTTC
CASSYSEGQGLAQFF
>TRBJ1-3|-|TRBV4-1|-
TGCGCCAGCAGCCAAGGTCCCCCAGGGGCTGGAAACACCATATATTTT
CASSQGPPGAGNTIYF
>TRBJ2-7|-|TRBV7-8|-
TGTGCCAGCAGCCCAGGAGCCGGGACTGGAACCTACGAGCAGTACTTC
CASSPGAGTGTYEQYF
>TRBJ1-1|-|TRBV7-6|TRBD1
TGTGCCAGCAGCTTAGTCCCGGGACAGGGGTTGGCCACTGAAGCTTTCTTT
CASSLVPGQGLATEAFF
>TRBJ2-5|-|TRBV5-4|-
TGTGCCAGCAGCTTGGATGAGACCCAGTACTTC
CASSLDETQYF
>TRBJ2-2|once|TRBV29-1|TRBD1
TGCAGCGCACGGACAGGGGTCACCGGGGAGCTGTTTTTT
CSARTGVTGELFF
>TRBJ2-7|-|TRBV27|TRBD1
TGTGCCAGCAGTTTCTCAGGGACAGGGGGTTTCTACGAGCAGTACTTC
CASSFSGTGGFYEQYF
>TRBJ1-1|-|TRBV19|-
TGTGCCAGTAGTATTGATCGGGAAGCGATGAACACTGAAGCTTTCTTT
CASSIDREAMNTEAFF
>TRBJ2-2|-|TRBV6-1|-
TGTGCCAGCAGTGAACTGGGCGCCGGGGAGCTGTTTTTT
CASSELGAGELFF
>TRBJ2-7|-|TRBV7-2|-
TGTGCCAGCAGCTTAGGATTCTACGGATACTACGAGCAGTACTTC
CASSLGFYGYYEQYF
>TRBJ1-5|-|TRBV27|-
TGTGCCAGCAGTTTCTCCGGGGTAGGCAATCAGCCCCAGCATTTT
CASSFSGVGNQPQHF
>TRBJ2-7|-|TRBV19|-
TGTGCCAGTTCAGGGCTCTCCTACGAGCAGTACTTC
CASSGLSYEQYF
>TRBJ2-2|-|TRBV10-1|-
TGCGCCAGCAGAAAACTAGCTGAACACCGGGGAGCTGTTTTT
CASRKLAEHRGAVF
>TRBJ1-2|-|TRBV4-1|TRBD1
TGCGCCAGCAGCCCTGGGACAGGGGCTCACTATGGCTACACCTTC
CASSPGTGAHYGYTF